The sequence of this T cell receptor beta chain was determined in a study of shared clonotypes between healthy human individuals. Study-wide context: Every donor yielded three CD4 naive, three CD4 memory, two CD8 naive and one CD8 memory plate.

This clone was seen just once. The antigen remains undetermined. Study-level points and caveats: Non-shared clonotypes had lower generation probabilities than those shared by all four donors. Naive CD4 clonotypes overlapped across a few donors at roughly 4.5%.

Sequenced by immunoSEQ multiplex PCR; TCRdb stores in-frame clones only, minus some. Altogether millions of clones are present, approximately 95% being singletons, with the ten largest covering 0.39%. Splitting of CD4+ cells produced CD45RA+ naive and CD45RA-negative memory subsets. The specimen was naive CD4+ T cells from PBMCs. Subset in this sample: CD45RA+ positively selected. The receptor comes from a man between 18 and 35 years old in good health. Some clones in this sample may be carry-over from other donors' samples.

CDR3 in amino acids: CASIASGASGRYEQYF. The CDR3 DNA reads as TGTGCCAGCATCGCTTCCGGGGCTAGCGGGAGATACGAGCAGTACTTC. This sequence joins TRBV6-6 and TRBJ2-7, with TRBD2 matching 10 bases. CDR3 length: 16 amino acids. J was trimmed by 4 bases and V by 7 bases; bases with no gene match: 13. Germline V lookup: CDR1 MNHNY, CDR2 SVGAGI (reference sequence).